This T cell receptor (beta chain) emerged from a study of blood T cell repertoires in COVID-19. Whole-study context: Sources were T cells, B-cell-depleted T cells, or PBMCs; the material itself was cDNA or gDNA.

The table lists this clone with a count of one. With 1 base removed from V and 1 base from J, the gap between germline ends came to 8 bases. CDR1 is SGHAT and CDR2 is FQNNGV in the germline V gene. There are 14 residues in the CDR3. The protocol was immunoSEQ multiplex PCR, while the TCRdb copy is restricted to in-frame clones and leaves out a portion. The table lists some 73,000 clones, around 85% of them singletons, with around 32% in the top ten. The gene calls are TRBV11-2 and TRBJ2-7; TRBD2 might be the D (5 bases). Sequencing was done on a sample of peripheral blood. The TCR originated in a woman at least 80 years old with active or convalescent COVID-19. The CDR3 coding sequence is TGTGCCAGCAGCTTAGCGGGGAAGTCCTACGAGCAGTACTTC. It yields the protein CASSLAGKSYEQYF. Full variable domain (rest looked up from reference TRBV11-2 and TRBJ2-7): EAGVAQSPRYKIIEKRQSVAFWCNPISGHATLYWYQQILGQGPKLLIQFQNNGVVDDSQLPKDRFSAERLKGVDSTLKIQPAKLEDSAVYLCASSLAGKSYEQYFGPGTRLTVT.